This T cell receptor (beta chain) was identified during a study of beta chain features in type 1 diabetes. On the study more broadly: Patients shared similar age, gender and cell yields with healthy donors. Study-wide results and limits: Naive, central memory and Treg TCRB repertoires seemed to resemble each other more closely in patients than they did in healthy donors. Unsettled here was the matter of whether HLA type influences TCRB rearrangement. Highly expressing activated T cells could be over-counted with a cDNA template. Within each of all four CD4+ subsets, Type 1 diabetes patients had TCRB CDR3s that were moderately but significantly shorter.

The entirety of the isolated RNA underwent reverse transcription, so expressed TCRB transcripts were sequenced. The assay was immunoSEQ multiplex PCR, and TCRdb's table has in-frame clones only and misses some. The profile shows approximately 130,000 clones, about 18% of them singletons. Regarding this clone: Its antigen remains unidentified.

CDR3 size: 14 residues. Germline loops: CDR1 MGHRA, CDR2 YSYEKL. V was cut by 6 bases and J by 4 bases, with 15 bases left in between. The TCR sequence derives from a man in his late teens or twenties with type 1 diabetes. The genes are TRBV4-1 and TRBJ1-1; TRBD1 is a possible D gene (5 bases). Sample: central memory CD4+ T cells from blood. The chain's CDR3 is CASRGTLKGTEAFF. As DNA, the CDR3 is TGCGCCAGCAGGGGGACTCTTAAGGGCACTGAAGCTTTCTTT.